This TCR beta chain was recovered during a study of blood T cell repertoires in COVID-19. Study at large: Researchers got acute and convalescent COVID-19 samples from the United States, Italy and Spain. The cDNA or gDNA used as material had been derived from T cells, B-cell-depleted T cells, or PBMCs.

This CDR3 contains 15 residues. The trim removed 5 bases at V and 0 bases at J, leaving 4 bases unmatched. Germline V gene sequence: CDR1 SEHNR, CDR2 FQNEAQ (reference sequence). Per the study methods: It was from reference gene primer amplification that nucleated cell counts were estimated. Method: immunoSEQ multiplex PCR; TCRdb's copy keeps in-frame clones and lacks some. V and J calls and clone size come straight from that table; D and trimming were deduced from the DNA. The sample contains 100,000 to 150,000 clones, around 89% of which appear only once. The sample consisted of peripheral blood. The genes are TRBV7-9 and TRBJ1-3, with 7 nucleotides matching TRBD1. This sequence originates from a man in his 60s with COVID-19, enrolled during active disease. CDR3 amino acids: CASSQNRGSGNTIYF. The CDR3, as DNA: TGTGCCAGCAGCCAAAACAGGGGCTCTGGAAACACCATATATTTT.